These 22 T cell receptor beta chains were all obtained from the same sample, sequenced in a study of blood T cells in healthy people across ages. A J-beta primer mix and a sample-barcoded 5' primer were used in a second PCR of roughly 6 to 11 cycles. A single record per CDR3 protein comes from TCRdb applying MiXCR to the 5' RACE reads. The data show about 620,000 distinct CDR3 sequences, about 50% seen once. Sample: blood. The receptors shown here come from a woman older than 75 in good health.

This clonotype was counted a few times. The rearrangement links TRBV7-2 to TRBJ1-2, with D tentatively TRBD1 (5 bases). The CDR3 consists of 13 residues. Germline assignment: CDR1 SGHTA and CDR2 FQGNSA. The V end lost 5 bases, the J end lost 2 bases, and 9 bases lay between the germline ends. The CDR3 DNA follows: TGTGCCAGCAGCGCGGGGGAGAACTATGGCTACACCTTC. Amino acid sequence: CASSAGENYGYTF.

This chain connects TRBV27 to TRBJ2-2, with TRBD1 identical over 7 bases. After removal of 5 bases from V and 4 bases from J, the junction contained 10 bases not matched to a gene. The germline V gene has CDR1 MNHEY and CDR2 SMNVEV (reference sequence). CDR3 length: 16 amino acids. CDR3 DNA: TGTGCCAGCAGTCTGAGGACAGGAAAGGTCACCGGGGAGCTGTTTTTT. Protein product: CASSLRTGKVTGELFF.

This chain uses TRBV24-1 with TRBJ2-7, with 11 bases aligning to TRBD2. The CDR3 totals 12 residues. Trimming at V came to 9 bases and at J to 9 bases, leaving 6 bases not matched to a gene. The germline V gene has CDR1 KGHDR and CDR2 SFDVKD. The chain's CDR3 is CATGGTSGPQYF. The CDR3 DNA is TGTGCCACCGGTGGGACTAGCGGCCCGCAGTACTTC.

The rearrangement joins TRBV12-3 or TRBV12-4 to TRBJ1-1, with 9 bases lining up with TRBD1. The CDR3 has 15 amino acids. V dropped 4 bases and J dropped 4; count of bases not matched to a gene: 7. CDR3 nucleotide sequence: TGTGCCAGCAGTTGGGAGGGACAGGGAGGCACTGAAGCTTTCTTT. Residues: CASSWEGQGGTEAFF.

The chain recombines TRBV7-9 with TRBJ2-5; the match to TRBD2 covers 7 bases. J was trimmed by 3 bases and V by 6 bases; bases with no gene match: 10. From germline, CDR1 is SEHNR and CDR2 FQNEAQ (reference sequence). The CDR3 loop spans 15 amino acids. The CDR3 region has the DNA TGTGCCAGCAGTAAAGGCGGCGGGGGAGAAGAGACCCAGTACTTC. Its translation is CASSKGGGGEETQYF. Supplemented by reference TRBV7-9 and TRBJ2-5, the full variable domain reads DTGVSQNPRHKITKRGQNVTFRCDPISEHNRLYWYRQTLGQGPEFLTYFQNEAQLEKSRLLSDRFSAERPKGSFSTLEIQRTEQGDSAMYLCASSKGGGGEETQYFGPGTRLLVL.

A note on this clonotype: A much larger clone lies one base from this, so it may be a read error. The CDR3 nucleotides read TGTGCCATCAGTGACGGGGAACCAACTAATGAAAAACTGTTTTTT. Translating gives CAISDGEPTNEKLFF. This sequence joins TRBV10-3 and TRBJ1-4; D uncertain. Germline V gene lookup returns CDR1 ENHRY and CDR2 SYGVKD. V shed 3 bases and J shed 0 bases, with 8 bases lying between them. This CDR3 is 15 amino acids long.

About this clonotype: This may be a read error: a much more frequent sequence differs by one nucleotide. This rearrangement joins TRBV7-3 to TRBJ2-3, with D possibly being TRBD2 (6 bases). The CDR3 consists of 15 residues. Per germline, CDR1 SGHTA and CDR2 FQGTGA. For the CDR3, the DNA is TGTGCCGGCAGCTTTACTATCGGAGGGGCCGATACGCAGTATTTT. Translated: CAGSFTIGGADTQYF. Looking up the rest from reference TRBV7-3 and TRBJ2-3 gives the full variable domain: GAGVSQTPSNKVTEKGKYVELRCDPISGHTALYWYRQSLGQGPEFLIYFQGTGAADDSGLPNDRFFAVRPEGSVSTLKIQRTERGDSAVYLCAGSFTIGGADTQYFGPGTRLTVL.

This clonotype was found many times. The chain couples TRBV5-1 to TRBJ2-3, with unresolved D. Per the germline V gene, CDR1 is SGHRS and CDR2 is YFSETQ. The CDR3 covers 14 residues. V lost 4 bases to trimming and J lost 2 bases, with 11 bases between them. CDR3 DNA sequence: TGCGCCAGCAGCCCAGTCCGGCACACAGATACGCAGTATTTT. Encoded protein: CASSPVRHTDTQYF.

The chain is built from TRBV5-1 and TRBJ1-2; a weak D match, TRBD1 (6 bases). The ends were cut back, 0 bases at V and 6 bases at J, with 12 bases in the middle. Germline lookup yields CDR1 SGHRS and CDR2 YFSETQ. This CDR3 region has 14 residues. The CDR3 here is CASSLVSGADGYTF. DNA of the CDR3: TGCGCCAGCAGCTTGGTGTCAGGGGCGGATGGCTACACCTTC.

The chain combines TRBV20-1 with TRBJ1-3, with D unclear. The V and J ends lost 6 bases and 0 bases respectively, with 9 bases between them. Germline V lookup: CDR1 DFQATT, CDR2 SNEGSKA (reference sequence). The CDR3 sequence is 13 residues long. Here the CDR3 reads CSAHASSGNTIYF. Here the CDR3 DNA reads TGCAGTGCGCACGCCAGCTCTGGAAACACCATATATTTT.

This clonotype was seen only a few times. The V gene is TRBV11-2, the J gene TRBJ2-7; no reliable D call. Germline CDR1 SGHAT, CDR2 FQNNGV. V dropped 5 bases and J dropped 4 bases, with 18 bases sitting between them. The CDR3 loop spans 15 amino acids. Here the CDR3 reads CASSPSLAQKYEQYF. For the CDR3, the DNA is TGTGCCAGCAGCCCTTCTCTGGCCCAGAAGTACGAGCAGTACTTC.

This clonotype was recorded many times. The V and J genes are TRBV20-1 and TRBJ2-1; 7 bases match TRBD2. The CDR3 totals 14 residues. The V gene's germline CDR1 is DFQATT and CDR2 SNEGSKA (reference sequence). Trimming took 0 bases from V and 5 from J; bases not matched to a gene: 4. The CDR3 coding sequence is TGCAGTGCTAGAGAGGGGGGGAGAGACAATGAGCAGTTCTTC. This gives the protein CSAREGGRDNEQFF.

In this sample, this clonotype turned up a few times. The J gene is TRBJ1-2, the V gene TRBV5-6, with a possible D match to TRBD1 (6 bases). Germline V gene lookup returns CDR1 SGHDT and CDR2 YYEEEE. This CDR3 contains 13 residues. V was cut by 7 bases and J by 4 bases, with 14 bases left in between. CDR3 DNA sequence: TGTGCCAGCTGGGCCGACAGGCGCTATGGCTACACCTTC. Encoded protein: CASWADRRYGYTF.

Note on this clonotype: This may arise from a read error, as a much more abundant clone is one base away. V usage is TRBV12-3 or TRBV12-4 and J usage is TRBJ2-7; 7 nucleotides agree with TRBD1. This CDR3 spans 14 amino acids. The V segment lost 5 bases and the J segment 4 bases; nucleotides outside the gene matches: 8. The CDR3 loop is CASSVGTASYEQYF. The CDR3, as DNA: TGTGCCAGCAGTGTAGGGACAGCTTCTTACGAGCAGTACTTC.

V and J are TRBV20-1 and TRBJ2-3; no definite D call. The CDR3 extends over 13 amino acids. Germline V lookup: CDR1 DFQATT, CDR2 SNEGSKA (reference sequence). Trimming stripped 7 bases from V and 1 base from J, with 12 bases between. The CDR3 coding sequence is TGCAGTGTAGGCGGAGATGGCACAGATACGCAGTATTTT. Its protein product is CSVGGDGTDTQYF.

This rearrangement joins TRBV20-1 to TRBJ2-1; 11 bases are a match to TRBD2. Unmatched junction bases numbered 6, after V lost 8 bases and J lost 6 bases. This CDR3 region has 13 residues. Germline V lookup: CDR1 DFQATT, CDR2 SNEGSKA (reference sequence). The CDR3 spells CSITSGSFNEQFF. Here the CDR3 DNA reads TGCAGTATAACTAGCGGGAGTTTCAATGAGCAGTTCTTC.

This clonotype was detected a few times. This sequence joins TRBV7-9 and TRBJ2-1; D possibly corresponds to TRBD1 (5 bases). CDR3 length: 18 amino acids. The germline V and J ends were trimmed by 5 bases and 0 bases, with 20 bases remaining between them. CDR1 is SEHNR and CDR2 is FQNEAQ in the germline V gene (reference sequence). CDR3 DNA sequence: TGTGCCAGCAGCCTCCCCGGATTTGGCAGGGCCTCCTACAATGAGCAGTTCTTC. Translated: CASSLPGFGRASYNEQFF.

The V and J genes are TRBV12-3 or TRBV12-4 and TRBJ2-5; no reliable D call. CDR3 length: 14 residues. V lost 6 bases and J 11 bases, leaving 22 bases between the germline ends. The CDR3 sequence: CASSPDRSYNQQYF. CDR3 DNA sequence: TGTGCCAGCAGCCCCGACCGCTCCTACAATCAGCAGTACTTC.

To note about this clonotype: A much larger clone lies one base from this, so it may be a read error. J is TRBJ2-5 and V is TRBV5-1; 7 bases align to TRBD2. CDR1 and CDR2 (germline): SGHRS, YFSETQ. The junction had 3 bases not matched to a gene; V was cut back by 4 bases and J by 0 bases. The CDR3 spans 14 residues. The CDR3 DNA reads TGCGCCAGCAGCGTGAGCGGGGACCAAGAGACCCAGTACTTC. The encoded protein is CASSVSGDQETQYF.

Turning to this clonotype: A read error may be the cause here, since a much bigger clone is one base away. The chain is built from TRBV2 and TRBJ1-2; D is undetermined. Germline CDR1 and CDR2: SNHLY and FYNNEI. With 8 bases removed from V and 8 bases from J, the gap between germline ends came to 18 bases. The CDR3 runs 13 residues. The CDR3 sequence: CASGPGPERGYTF. CDR3 bases: TGTGCCAGCGGACCCGGCCCTGAGAGGGGCTACACCTTC.

This clonotype occurred many times. The chain employs TRBV5-1 and TRBJ2-7; D is ambiguous. This CDR3 is 14 amino acids long. Trimming cost V 4 bases and J 2 bases, with 13 bases left between them. Looked up from germline, CDR1 is SGHRS and CDR2 is YFSETQ. DNA of the CDR3: TGCGCCAGCAGCGGGCTCCTCACGGCCTACGAGCAGTACTTC. Translating gives CASSGLLTAYEQYF.

This clonotype was seen many times. V and J are TRBV5-1 and TRBJ2-3, with D hard to call. The V gene lost 0 bases and the J gene lost 6 bases, with 11 bases spanning the gap. The CDR3 consists of 14 residues. Germline V gene sequence: CDR1 SGHRS, CDR2 YFSETQ. The CDR3 region is CASSLAAYGDTQYF. The CDR3 DNA sequence: TGCGCCAGCAGCTTGGCCGCCTATGGGGATACGCAGTATTTT. The variable domain in full, completed from reference TRBV5-1 and TRBJ2-3, reads KAGVTQTPRYLIKTRGQQVTLSCSPISGHRSVSWYQQTPGQGLQFLFEYFSETQRNKGNFPGRFSGRQFSNSRSEMNVSTLELGDSALYLCASSLAAYGDTQYFGPGTRLTVL.